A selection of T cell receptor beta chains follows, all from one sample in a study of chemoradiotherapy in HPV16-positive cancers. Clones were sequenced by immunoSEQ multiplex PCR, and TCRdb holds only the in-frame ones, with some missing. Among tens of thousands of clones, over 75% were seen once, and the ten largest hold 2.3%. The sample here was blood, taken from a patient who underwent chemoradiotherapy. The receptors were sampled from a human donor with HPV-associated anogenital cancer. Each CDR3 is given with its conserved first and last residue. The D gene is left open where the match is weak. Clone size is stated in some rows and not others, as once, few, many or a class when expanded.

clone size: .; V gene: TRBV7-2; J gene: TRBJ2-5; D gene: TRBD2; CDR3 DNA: TGTGCCAGCAGGCTTAGCGGGGGGGCCTGGGAGACCCAGTACTTC; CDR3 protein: CASRLSGGAWETQYF
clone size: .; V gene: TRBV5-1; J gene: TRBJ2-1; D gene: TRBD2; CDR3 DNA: TGCGCCAGCAGCCCCAGCGGGGCCTCCTACAATGAGCAGTTCTTC; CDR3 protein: CASSPSGASYNEQFF
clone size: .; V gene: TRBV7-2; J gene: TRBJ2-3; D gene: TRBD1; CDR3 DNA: TGTGCCAGCAGCTCGGACAGGGGAAGCACAGATACGCAGTATTTT; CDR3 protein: CASSSDRGSTDTQYF
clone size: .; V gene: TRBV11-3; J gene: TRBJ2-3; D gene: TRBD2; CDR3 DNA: TGTGCCAGCAGCTTAGACCCCCTCGGGACTAGCGGGAGTGCAGATACGCAGTATTTT; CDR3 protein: CASSLDPLGTSGSADTQYF
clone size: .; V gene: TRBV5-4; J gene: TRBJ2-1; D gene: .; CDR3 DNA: TGTGCCAGCAGCTTGACGGGGGACAAATACAATGAGCAGTTCTTC; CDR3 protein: CASSLTGDKYNEQFF
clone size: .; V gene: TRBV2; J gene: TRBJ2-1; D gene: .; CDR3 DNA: TGTGCCAGCAGGTCTGGTCATGAGCAGTTCTTC; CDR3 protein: CASRSGHEQFF
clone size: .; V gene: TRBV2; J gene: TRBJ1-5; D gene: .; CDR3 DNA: TGTGCCAGCAGTGTACAGCCCAATCAGCCCCAGCATTTT; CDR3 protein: CASSVQPNQPQHF
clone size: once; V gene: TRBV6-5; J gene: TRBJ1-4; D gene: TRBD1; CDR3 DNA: TGTGCCAGCAGTTATATAGGACAGGGGGATGAAAAACTGTTTTTT; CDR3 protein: CASSYIGQGDEKLFF
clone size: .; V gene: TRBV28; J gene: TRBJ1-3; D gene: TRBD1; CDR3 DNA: TGTGCCAGCAGTAAAACCCTTACAGGGGTTGGAAACACCATATATTTT; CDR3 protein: CASSKTLTGVGNTIYF
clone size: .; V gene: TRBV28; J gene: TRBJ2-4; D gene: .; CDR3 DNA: TGTGCCAGCAGTTTTAGGGCTAACATTCAGTACTTC; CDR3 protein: CASSFRANIQYF
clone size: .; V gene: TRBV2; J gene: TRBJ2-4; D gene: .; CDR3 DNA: TGTGCCAGCATCGGGCAGGGGCACGCCAAAAACATTCAGTACTTC; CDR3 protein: CASIGQGHAKNIQYF
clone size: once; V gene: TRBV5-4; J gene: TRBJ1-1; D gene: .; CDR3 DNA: TGTGCCAGCAGACATGCGGAGCGGCAGCTCGAAGCTTTCTTT; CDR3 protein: CASRHAERQLEAFF
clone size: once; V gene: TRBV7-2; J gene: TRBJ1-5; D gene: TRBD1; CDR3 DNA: TGTGCCAGCAGCTTAGTGGCAGGGGGACAGCCCCAGCATTTT; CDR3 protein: CASSLVAGGQPQHF
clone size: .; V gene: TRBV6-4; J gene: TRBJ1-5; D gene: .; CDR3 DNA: TGTGCCAGCAGTAAGGAATATAGCAATCAGCCCCAGCATTTT; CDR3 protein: CASSKEYSNQPQHF
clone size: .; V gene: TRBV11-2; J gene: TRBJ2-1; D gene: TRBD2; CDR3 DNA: TGTGCCAGCAGCTTACTTACTAGCGTTGAGAATGAGCAGTTCTTC; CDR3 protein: CASSLLTSVENEQFF
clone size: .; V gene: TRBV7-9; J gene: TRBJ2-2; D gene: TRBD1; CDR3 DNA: TGTGCCAGCCGTGAACAGGGGCTCGCCGGGGAGCTGTTTTTT; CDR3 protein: CASREQGLAGELFF
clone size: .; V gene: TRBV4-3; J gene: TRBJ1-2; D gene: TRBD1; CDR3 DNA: TGCGCCAGCAGCCAGCATCCAGGGGGAGCTAACTATGGCTACACCTTC; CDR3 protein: CASSQHPGGANYGYTF
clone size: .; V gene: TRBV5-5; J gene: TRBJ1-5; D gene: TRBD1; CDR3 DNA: TGTGCCAGCAGCCCACAGACAGGGGGAGTTCAGCCCCAGCATTTT; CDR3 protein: CASSPQTGGVQPQHF
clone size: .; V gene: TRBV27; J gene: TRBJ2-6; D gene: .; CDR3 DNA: TGTGCCAGCAGTTTATGGCAGGGGTCTGGGGCCAACGTCCTGACTTTC; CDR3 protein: CASSLWQGSGANVLTF
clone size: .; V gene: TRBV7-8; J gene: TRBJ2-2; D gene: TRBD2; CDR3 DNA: TGTGCCAGCAGCGCCCGTCCGGGACTAGCGGGGGGGCCCGGGGAGCTGTTTTTT; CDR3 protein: CASSARPGLAGGPGELFF
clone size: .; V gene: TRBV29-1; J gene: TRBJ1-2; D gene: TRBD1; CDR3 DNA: TGCAGCGCCCTTCCGGGACAGGGTTTTGCTGGCTACACCTTC; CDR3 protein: CSALPGQGFAGYTF
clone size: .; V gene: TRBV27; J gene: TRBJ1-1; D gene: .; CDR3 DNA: TGTGCCAGCAGTTTATCGGACACGAACACTGAAGCTTTCTTT; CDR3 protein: CASSLSDTNTEAFF
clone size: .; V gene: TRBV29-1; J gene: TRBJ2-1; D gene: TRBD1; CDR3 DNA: TGCAGCCCCAAATGCAGATTGTACGACAGGGGTGAGCAGTTCTTC; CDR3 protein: CSPKCRLYDRGEQFF
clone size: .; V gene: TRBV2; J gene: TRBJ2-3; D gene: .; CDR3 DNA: TGTGCCAGCAGCCGAGTCACAGATACGCAGTATTTT; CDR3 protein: CASSRVTDTQYF
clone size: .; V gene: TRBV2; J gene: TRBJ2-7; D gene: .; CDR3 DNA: TGTGCCAGCAGTGCGATCAGGGGGAGGTACGAGCAGTACTTC; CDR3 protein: CASSAIRGRYEQYF
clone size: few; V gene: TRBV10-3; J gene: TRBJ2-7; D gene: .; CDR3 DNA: TGTGCCATCAGTGAGCGGCAGGGGATACACGAGCAGTACTTC; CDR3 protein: CAISERQGIHEQYF
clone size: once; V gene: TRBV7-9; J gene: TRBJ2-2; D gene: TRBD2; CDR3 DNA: TGTGCCAGCAGCGCTATCGGGGGGGCCATCACCGGGGAGCTGTTTTTT; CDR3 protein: CASSAIGGAITGELFF
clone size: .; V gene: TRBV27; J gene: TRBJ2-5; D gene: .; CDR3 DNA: TGTGCCAGTCCAGACCTGGGGGGAGAGACCCAGTACTTC; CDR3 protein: CASPDLGGETQYF
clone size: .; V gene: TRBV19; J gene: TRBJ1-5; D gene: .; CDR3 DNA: TGTGCCAGTAGTATAGTTCCTCAGCCCCAGCATTTT; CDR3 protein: CASSIVPQPQHF
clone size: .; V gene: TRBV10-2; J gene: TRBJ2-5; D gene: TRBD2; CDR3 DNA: TGCGCCAGCGGAAAAACTAGCGGGGGGGCCGAGACCCAGTACTTC; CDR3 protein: CASGKTSGGAETQYF
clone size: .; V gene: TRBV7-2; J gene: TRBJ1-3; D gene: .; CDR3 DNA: TGTGCCAGCAGCTTAGGGTCTTTGAGCTCTGGAAACACCATATATTTT; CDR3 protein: CASSLGSLSSGNTIYF
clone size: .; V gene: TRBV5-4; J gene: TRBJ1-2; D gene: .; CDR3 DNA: TGTGCCAGCACCAGACCCGGGGCATTTGGCTACACCTTC; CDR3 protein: CASTRPGAFGYTF
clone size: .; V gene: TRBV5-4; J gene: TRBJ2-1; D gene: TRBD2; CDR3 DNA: TGTGCCGCTTGGATGGGGGGGGATAGCTACAATGAGCAGTTCTTC; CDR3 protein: CAAWMGGDSYNEQFF
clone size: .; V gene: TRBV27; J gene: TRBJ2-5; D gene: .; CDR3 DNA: TGTGCCAGCAGTTTATACAGGAAAGAGACCCAGTACTTC; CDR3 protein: CASSLYRKETQYF
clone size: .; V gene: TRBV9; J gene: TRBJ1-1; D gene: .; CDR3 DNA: TGTGCCAGCAGCGTAAAGTCGTCCACTGAAGCTTTCTTT; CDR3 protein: CASSVKSSTEAFF
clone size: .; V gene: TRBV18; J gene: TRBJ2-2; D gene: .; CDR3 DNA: TGTGCCAGCTCACCATTTCCCACCGGGGAGCTGTTTTTT; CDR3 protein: CASSPFPTGELFF
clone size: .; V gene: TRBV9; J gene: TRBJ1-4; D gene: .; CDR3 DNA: TGTGCCAGCAGCCAGTATCAGGGGTTGGCTAATGAAAAACTGTTTTTT; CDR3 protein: CASSQYQGLANEKLFF
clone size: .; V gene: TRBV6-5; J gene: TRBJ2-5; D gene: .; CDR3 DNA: TGTGCCAGCAAAGGGATGGGGGCGACGGAGACCCAGTACTTC; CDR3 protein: CASKGMGATETQYF
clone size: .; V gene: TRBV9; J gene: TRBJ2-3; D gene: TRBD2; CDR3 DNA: TGTGCCAGCAGCGTAGTGGCTAGCGGTACGCAGTATTTT; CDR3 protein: CASSVVASGTQYF
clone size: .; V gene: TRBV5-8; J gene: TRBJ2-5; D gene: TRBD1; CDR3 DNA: TGTGCCAGCAGCCCGGGACAGCGCAAAGAGACCCAGTACTTC; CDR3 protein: CASSPGQRKETQYF
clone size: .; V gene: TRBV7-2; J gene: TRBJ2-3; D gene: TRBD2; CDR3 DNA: TGTGCCAGCAGCTTAACGGGACTAGCGGGAGGGCCTTTTCAAGATACGCAGTATTTT; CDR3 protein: CASSLTGLAGGPFQDTQYF
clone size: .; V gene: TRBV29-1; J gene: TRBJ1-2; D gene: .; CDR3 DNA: TGCAGCGTTGAGGGGAGGGAAGGGGAGGGCTACACCTTC; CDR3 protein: CSVEGREGEGYTF
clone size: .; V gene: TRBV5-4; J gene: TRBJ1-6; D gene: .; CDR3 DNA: TGTGCCAGCAGCTTGGCCGAGACATTCGCAGAGACTTCACCCCTCCACTTT; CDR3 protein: CASSLAETFAETSPLHF
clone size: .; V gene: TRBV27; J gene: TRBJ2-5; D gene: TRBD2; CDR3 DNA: TGTGCCAGCAGTACTAGACGGACTAGCGGGGGGGCAACCCAGTACTTC; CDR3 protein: CASSTRRTSGGATQYF
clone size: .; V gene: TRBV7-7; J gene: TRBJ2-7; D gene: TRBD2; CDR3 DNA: TGTGCTAGCAGCGAAGGCCCCGCCGGGGGGACTAGCGGGAGAGAGCAGTACTTC; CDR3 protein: CASSEGPAGGTSGREQYF
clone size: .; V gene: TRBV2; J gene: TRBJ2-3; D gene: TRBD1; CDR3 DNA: TGTGCCAGCGGTCAACAGGGGGGTTCCACAGATACGCAGTATTTT; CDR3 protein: CASGQQGGSTDTQYF
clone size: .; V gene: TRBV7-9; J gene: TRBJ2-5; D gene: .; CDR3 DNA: TGTGCCAGCAGCCCATTGCTCCGGGGGGAGACCCAGTACTTC; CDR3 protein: CASSPLLRGETQYF
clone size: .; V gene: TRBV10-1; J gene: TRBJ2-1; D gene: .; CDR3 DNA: TGCGCCAGCAGTGAGTCGAGGAGCGGACTAAGCTCCTACAATGAGCAGTTCTTC; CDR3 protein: CASSESRSGLSSYNEQFF
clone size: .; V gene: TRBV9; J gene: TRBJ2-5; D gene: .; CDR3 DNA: TGTGCCAGCAGCGTTGGTCCCGCCGTATTAACAGAGACCCAGTACTTC; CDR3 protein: CASSVGPAVLTETQYF
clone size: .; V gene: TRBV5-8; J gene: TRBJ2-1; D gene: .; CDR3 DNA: TGTGCCAGCAGCTTGAGGGATCTAGGCAATGAGCAGTTCTTC; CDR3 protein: CASSLRDLGNEQFF
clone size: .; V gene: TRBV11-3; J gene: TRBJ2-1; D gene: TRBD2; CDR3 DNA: TGTGCCAGCAGCTTAGATGGGAGCGGGGGGAGCGATGAGCAGTTCTTC; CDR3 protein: CASSLDGSGGSDEQFF
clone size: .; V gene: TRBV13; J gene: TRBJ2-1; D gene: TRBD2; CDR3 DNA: TGTGCCAGCAGCTTAGGGACTAGCGGGAGCTCCTACAATGAGCAGTTCTTC; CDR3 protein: CASSLGTSGSSYNEQFF
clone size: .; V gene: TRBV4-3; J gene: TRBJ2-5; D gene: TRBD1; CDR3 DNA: TGCGCCAGCAGCCAAGGTGGGGGACAGTGGGGCCAAGAGACCCAGTACTTC; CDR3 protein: CASSQGGGQWGQETQYF